This T cell receptor (beta chain) originates from a study of T cell repertoires in cytomegalovirus infection. Overall study context: Indications of both CMV infection and matching HLA type were provided by public TCR beta signatures.

TCRdb used MiXCR to reprocess the reads, holding one entry per CDR3 protein. The repertoire holds about 180,000 distinct CDR3 sequences, with 15% to 20% as singletons. The CDR3 is 14 amino acids. The V gene end was trimmed by 6 bases and the J gene end by 5 bases; junction bases not matched to a gene: 8. As concerns this clonotype: Its antigen remains unknown.

Study-wide results and limits: CMV carriers with the relevant HLA were identified by cumulative public TCR beta family frequency. In two of eight donors, the top clonotype was HLA-C-restricted CMV-specific.

The sequence came from a human donor in good health (CMV status not recorded). Some clones in this sample may be carry-over from other donors' samples. Sequencing input: CD8+ T cells from PBMCs. V is TRBV12-3 or TRBV12-4 and J is TRBJ1-2, with 8 positions matching TRBD1. CDR3 region: CASSPGQGYYGYTF. CDR3 coding DNA: TGTGCCAGCAGCCCAGGACAGGGTTATTATGGCTACACCTTC.